This TCR beta chain stems from a study (dated by TCRdb to between 2020 and 2023). What the work shows at the level of the full study, not this receptor alone: According to the authors, more investigation is needed, including longitudinal sampling and evaluation of a control group.

The CDR3 runs 14 amino acids, cysteine and phenylalanine included. Only CDR3 DNA is held: 42 bases, read in frame from base 1. Trimming removed 2 bases from V and 3 bases from J, leaving 11 bases between the germline ends. Reading the germline V gene (reference sequence) gives CDR1 MNHEY and CDR2 SMNVEV. PBMCs were isolated from peripheral blood, and TCR beta sequencing was performed on genomic DNA from unsorted PBMCs. Survey-level sequencing on the immunoSEQ platform was used to profile TCR beta chain repertoires. Per the source publication's procedure: Repertoire diversity was quantified by the inverse Simpson index, and CDR3 amino acid length spectratypes and V-J pairing frequencies were compared. TCR beta CDR3 sequences were matched against VDJdb to annotate clonotypes specific to SARS-CoV-2, CMV, influenza A and EBV. TCRdb stores this immuneACCESS table with in-frame sequences only. Part of the clones is absent; in the studies checked, under half of the shortfall reflects unresolved V genes, and no reason is known for the rest. The V and J calls and clone size were taken over from that table, and D and trimming were inferred from the DNA. This sample comprises about 68,000 clones, just under 95% of them detected only once. Clones ranked in the top ten supply 3.5% to 5.5% of the sample.

Details on this clone: The specificity of this receptor is unknown. No base quality information exists; no much larger clone differs at one position.

The material sequenced was PBMCs. The chain joins TRBV27 to TRBJ2-7, and TRBD2 may be the D gene, going by 5 matching bases. This sequence was found in a man aged 40-49 years with rheumatoid arthritis. The DNA sequence reads TGTGCCAGCAGTTTAGCCGGGAATTACTACGAGCAGTACTTC. Its protein reads: CASSLAGNYYEQYF.